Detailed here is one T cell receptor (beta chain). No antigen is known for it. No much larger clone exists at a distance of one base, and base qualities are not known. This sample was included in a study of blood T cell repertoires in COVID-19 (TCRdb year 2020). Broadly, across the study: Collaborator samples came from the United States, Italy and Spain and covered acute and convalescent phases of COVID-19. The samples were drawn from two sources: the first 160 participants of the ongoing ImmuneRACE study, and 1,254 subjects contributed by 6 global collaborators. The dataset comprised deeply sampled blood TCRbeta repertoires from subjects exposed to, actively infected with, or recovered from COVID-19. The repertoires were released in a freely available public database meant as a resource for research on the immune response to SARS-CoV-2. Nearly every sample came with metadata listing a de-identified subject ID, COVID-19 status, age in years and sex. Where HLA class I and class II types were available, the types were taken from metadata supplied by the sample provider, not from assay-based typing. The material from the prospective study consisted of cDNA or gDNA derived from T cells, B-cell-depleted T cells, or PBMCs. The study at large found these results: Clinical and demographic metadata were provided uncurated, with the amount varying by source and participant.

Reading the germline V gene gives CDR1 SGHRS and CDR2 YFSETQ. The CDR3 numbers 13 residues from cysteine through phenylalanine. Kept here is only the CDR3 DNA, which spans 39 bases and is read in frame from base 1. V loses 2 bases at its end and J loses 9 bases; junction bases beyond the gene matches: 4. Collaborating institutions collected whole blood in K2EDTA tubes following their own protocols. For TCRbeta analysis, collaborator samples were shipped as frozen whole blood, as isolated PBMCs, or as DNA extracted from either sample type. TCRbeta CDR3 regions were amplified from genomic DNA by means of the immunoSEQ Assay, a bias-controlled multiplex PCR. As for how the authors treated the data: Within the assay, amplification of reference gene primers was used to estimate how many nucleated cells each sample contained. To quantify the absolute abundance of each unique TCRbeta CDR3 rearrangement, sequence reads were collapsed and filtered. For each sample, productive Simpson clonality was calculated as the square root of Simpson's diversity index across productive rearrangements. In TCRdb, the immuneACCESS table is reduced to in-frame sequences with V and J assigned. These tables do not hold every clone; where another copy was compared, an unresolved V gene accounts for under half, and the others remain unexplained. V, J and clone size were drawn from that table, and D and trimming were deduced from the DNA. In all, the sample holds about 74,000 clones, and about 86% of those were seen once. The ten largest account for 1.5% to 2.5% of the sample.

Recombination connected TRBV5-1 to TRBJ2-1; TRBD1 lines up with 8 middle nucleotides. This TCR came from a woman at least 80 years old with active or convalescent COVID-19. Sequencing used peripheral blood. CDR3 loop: CASSLGQGGEQFF. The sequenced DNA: TGCGCCAGCAGCTTAGGACAGGGAGGTGAGCAGTTCTTC.